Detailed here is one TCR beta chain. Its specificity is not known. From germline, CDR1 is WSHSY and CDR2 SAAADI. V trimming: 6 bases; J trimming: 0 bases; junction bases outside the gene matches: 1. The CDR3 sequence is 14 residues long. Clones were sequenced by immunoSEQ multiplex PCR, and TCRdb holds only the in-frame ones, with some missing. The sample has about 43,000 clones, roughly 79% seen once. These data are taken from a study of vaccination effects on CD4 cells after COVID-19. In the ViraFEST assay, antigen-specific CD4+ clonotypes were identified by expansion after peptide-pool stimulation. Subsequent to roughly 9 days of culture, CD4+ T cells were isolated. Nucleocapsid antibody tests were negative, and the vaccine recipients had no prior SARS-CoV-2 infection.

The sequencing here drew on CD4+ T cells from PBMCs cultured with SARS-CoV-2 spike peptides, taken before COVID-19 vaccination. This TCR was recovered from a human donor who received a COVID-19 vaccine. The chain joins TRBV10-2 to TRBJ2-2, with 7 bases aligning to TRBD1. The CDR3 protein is CASRQGANTGELFF. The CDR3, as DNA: TGCGCCAGCAGGCAGGGGGCGAACACCGGGGAGCTGTTTTTT.